Sequencing of this T cell receptor beta chain was carried out in a study of graft-versus-host responses after intestinal transplantation. Worth noting for this clone: As yet, its antigen is unknown.

The repertoire was sequenced with immunoSEQ multiplex PCR; TCRdb's copy has only in-frame clones and lacks some. Of 100,000 to 140,000 clones in the sample, roughly 90% were seen once. The receptor was derived from a human donor who was the organ donor for an intestinal transplant. Source: unstimulated CD4+ T cells sorted from spleen or lymph node cells, taken before transplant.

The CDR3 region has the DNA TGTGCCAGCAGCTACTACAGGGGCGGCACTGAAGCTTTCTTT. It translates to CASSYYRGGTEAFF. The rearrangement links TRBV11-3 to TRBJ1-1; the match to TRBD1 covers 7 bases. This CDR3 is 14 amino acids long. Trimming cost V 4 bases and J 4 bases; bases outside gene matches: 6. Germline V lookup: CDR1 SGHNT, CDR2 YENEEA.